Each of the 25 T cell receptor beta chains below was sequenced from the same sample in a study of blood T cell repertoires in COVID-19. The protocol was immunoSEQ multiplex PCR, while the TCRdb copy is restricted to in-frame clones and leaves out a portion. The sample holds roughly 87,000 clones, approximately 85% seen once. Sequencing was performed on peripheral blood. Receptors originate from a man aged 50-60 years with active COVID-19.

The V gene is TRBV4-1, the J gene TRBJ2-1; 15 nucleotides align to TRBD2. This CDR3 region has 15 residues. The V and J ends lost 4 bases and 10 bases, in that order; junction bases with no gene match: 5. In germline, CDR1 is MGHRA, CDR2 YSYEKL. The CDR3 loop is CASSPPGLAGGEQFF. Written as DNA, the CDR3 is TGCGCCAGCAGCCCCCCGGGACTAGCGGGAGGCGAGCAGTTCTTC.

This chain connects TRBV6-2 or TRBV6-3 to TRBJ2-1; D is ambiguous. Germline CDR1 reads MNHEY; CDR2 reads SVGEGT. CDR3 length: 12 residues. V lost 3 bases, J lost 10 bases, and 10 bases lay in between. CDR3 residues: CASSYPAREQFF. DNA of the CDR3: TGTGCCAGCAGTTATCCTGCTCGGGAGCAGTTCTTC.

The rearrangement uses TRBV4-3 and TRBJ2-7; 9 positions agree with TRBD2. Per germline, CDR1 LGHNA and CDR2 YSLEER. With V trimmed by 4 bases and J by 7 bases, 11 bases remained unmatched. CDR3 length: 15 residues. This CDR3 reads CASSLGAGGPNEQYF. CDR3 nucleotide sequence: TGCGCCAGCAGCCTTGGCGCGGGGGGGCCGAATGAGCAGTACTTC.

The chain carries TRBV7-3 and TRBJ2-1, with a possible D match to TRBD1 (5 bases). This CDR3 has 16 residues. V gave up 1 base and J gave up 1 base, with 11 bases separating them. Germline V gives CDR1 SGHTA, CDR2 FQGTGA. CDR3 region: CASSLRRAGSYNEQFF. The CDR3 nucleotides are TGTGCCAGCAGCTTAAGGCGAGCAGGGTCCTACAATGAGCAGTTCTTC.

This chain joins TRBV3-1 (or the pseudogene TRBV3-2) and TRBJ2-7; 7 bases are shared with TRBD2. Germline V gene sequence: CDR1 LGHDT, CDR2 YNNKEL (reference sequence). The V segment lost 4 bases and the J segment 8 bases; nucleotides outside the gene matches: 14. The CDR3 runs to 15 residues. CDR3 nucleotide sequence: TGTGCCAGCAGCCCGACGTCGGGAGGACCTCTGAAGCAGTACTTC. Translated: CASSPTSGGPLKQYF.

CDR3 residues: CASSQDTDNYGYTF. Here the CDR3 DNA reads TGCGCCAGCAGCCAAGATACAGACAACTATGGCTACACCTTC. The chain uses TRBV4-3 and TRBJ1-2, with D unclear. The V gene lost 0 bases and the J gene lost 2 bases, with 7 bases spanning the gap. There are 14 residues in the CDR3. Germline-derived CDR1 and CDR2 are LGHNA and YSLEER.

This clone occurred a few times. V gene TRBV30 combines with J gene TRBJ1-2, with a possible D match to TRBD1 (6 bases). The CDR3 has 11 amino acids. Germline CDR1 reads GTSNPN; CDR2 reads SVGIG (reference sequence). The V end was cut by 4 bases, the J end by 11 bases, with 14 bases between. The DNA of the CDR3 is TGTGCCTGGAACAAGGACAGAACGTACACCTTC. This sequence encodes CAWNKDRTYTF. Variable domain in full (rest from reference TRBV30 and TRBJ1-2): SQTIHQWPATLVQPVGSPLSLECTVEGTSNPNLYWYRQAAGRGLQLLFYSVGIGQISSEVPQNLSASRPQDRQFILSSKKLLLSDSGFYLCAWNKDRTYTFGSGTRLTVV.

The chain carries TRBV5-4 and TRBJ1-2; no definite D call. V lost 4 bases to trimming and J lost 3 bases, with 13 bases between them. This CDR3 has 14 residues. The germline CDR1 and CDR2 sequences are SGHNT and YYREEE (reference sequence). In DNA form, the CDR3 reads TGTGCCAGCAGCGGGTTGTATGGAGACTATGGCTACACCTTC. It yields the protein CASSGLYGDYGYTF.

The V and J genes are TRBV28 and TRBJ1-2; no reliable D call. Germline CDR1 and CDR2: MDHEN and SYDVKM. The CDR3 length is 14 residues. V was pared by 7 bases and J by 7 bases, with 19 bases between. Here the CDR3 reads CASILDGKGGGYTF. CDR3 DNA sequence: TGTGCCAGCATCCTCGACGGAAAAGGAGGTGGCTACACCTTC.

This clone was recorded only once. This chain links TRBV3-1 (or the pseudogene TRBV3-2) with TRBJ2-2; 10 bases are shared with TRBD2. Germline trimming cut 1 base from V and 4 bases from J; bases unmatched to any gene: 3. The CDR3 sequence is 16 residues long. Germline V CDR1 and CDR2: LGHDT, YNNKEL (reference sequence). CDR3 region: CASSQGTSGRTGELFF. DNA of the CDR3: TGTGCCAGCAGCCAAGGGACTAGCGGTCGCACCGGGGAGCTGTTTTTT.

The V gene is TRBV3-1 (or the pseudogene TRBV3-2), the J gene TRBJ1-2, with 11 bases that match TRBD1. CDR1 and CDR2 from the germline V gene are LGHDT and YNNKEL (reference sequence). V lost 1 base and J lost 8; bases outside the gene matches: 6. This CDR3 contains 15 residues. The DNA for the CDR3 is TGTGCCAGCAGCCAAGCGGGACAGGGGGATTGGGGCTACACCTTC. Translated: CASSQAGQGDWGYTF.

The chain combines TRBV9 with TRBJ2-3; TRBD2 aligns across 10 bases. V lost 3 bases to trimming and J lost 0 bases; unmatched junction nucleotides: 4. CDR1 and CDR2 (germline): SGDLS, YYNGEE. The CDR3 runs to 16 residues. The CDR3 spells CASSDRTSGSTDTQYF. As DNA, the CDR3 is TGTGCCAGCAGCGACCGGACTAGCGGTAGCACAGATACGCAGTATTTT. Complete variable domain (other parts from reference TRBV9 and TRBJ2-3): DSGVTQTPKHLITATGQRVTLRCSPRSGDLSVYWYQQSLDQGLQFLIQYYNGEERAKGNILERFSAQQFPDLHSELNLSSLELGDSALYFCASSDRTSGSTDTQYFGPGTRLTVL.

This chain links TRBV28 with TRBJ2-7, with D maybe TRBD2 (5 bases). The V end lost 10 bases, the J end lost 4 bases, and 17 bases lay between the germline ends. CDR3 length: 13 amino acids. Germline V lookup: CDR1 MDHEN, CDR2 SYDVKM. CDR3 protein: CATIGVLRYEQYF. The CDR3 nucleotides read TGTGCCACCATCGGGGTTCTGAGGTACGAGCAGTACTTC.

This chain joins TRBV6-2 or TRBV6-3 and TRBJ2-2, with D perhaps matching TRBD1 (6 bases). V was shortened by 6 bases and J by 15 bases, with 17 bases between the two germline ends. The CDR3 spans 12 residues. Germline V gene data show CDR1 as MNHEY and CDR2 as SVGEGT. This CDR3 reads CASSQGQTVVFF. CDR3 DNA sequence: TGTGCCAGCAGCCAAGGACAGACCGTGGTGTTTTTT.

This clone has just one count. The chain uses TRBV5-8 and TRBJ2-5; tentative D call: TRBD2 (5 bases). Between the trimmed V and J ends, which lost 3 bases and 5 bases, there was a span of 17 bases. CDR3 length: 15 amino acids. Germline V gives CDR1 SGHTS, CDR2 YDEGEE. The CDR3 sequence is CASSSPRDYRETQYF. The CDR3 bases are TGTGCCAGCAGCTCCCCCCGGGATTATAGGGAGACCCAGTACTTC.

V usage is TRBV6-6 and J usage is TRBJ2-1; 14 bases are shared with TRBD2. V gave up 3 bases and J gave up 10 bases; unmatched junction bases: 8. CDR3 size: 16 residues. CDR1 MNHNY and CDR2 SVGAGI come from the germline V gene (reference sequence). The CDR3 reads CASSYGTSGSLVEQFF. The CDR3 nucleotides are TGTGCCAGCAGTTATGGGACTAGCGGGAGTCTGGTGGAGCAGTTCTTC.

The chain carries TRBV3-1 (or the pseudogene TRBV3-2) and TRBJ2-1; TRBD2 agrees at 15 bases. V lost 4 bases, J lost 8 bases, and 9 bases stayed unmatched. This CDR3 spans 17 amino acids. Germline V gene data show CDR1 as LGHDT and CDR2 as YNNKEL (reference sequence). The CDR3: CASSPGLAGGGSHEQFF. In DNA, the CDR3 is TGTGCCAGCAGCCCCGGACTAGCGGGGGGGGGTTCCCATGAGCAGTTCTTC.

The chain couples TRBV30 to TRBJ1-2; 7 bases align to TRBD1. The ends lost 2 bases at V and 3 bases at J; junction bases unmatched: 6. CDR1 GTSNPN and CDR2 SVGIG come from the germline V gene (reference sequence). The length of the CDR3 is 14 residues. DNA for the CDR3: TGTGCCTGGAGTAGAGGGGGCGCTGACTATGGCTACACCTTC. Translating it yields CAWSRGGADYGYTF.

This clone occurred once. The chain joins TRBV18 to TRBJ1-1, with D tentatively TRBD1 (5 bases). The CDR3 runs 12 residues. Per the germline V gene, CDR1 is KGHSH and CDR2 is LQKENI. Trimming pared 8 bases from V and 4 bases from J, leaving 11 bases between. CDR3 DNA sequence: TGTGCCAGCCTATTGGGGGGCACTGAAGCTTTCTTT. Protein: CASLLGGTEAFF.

This chain joins TRBV25-1 and TRBJ1-3; D is possibly TRBD1 (5 bases). This CDR3 region has 15 residues. Germline V gene lookup returns CDR1 MGHDK and CDR2 SYGVNS. With 3 bases removed from V and 2 bases from J, the gap between germline ends came to 11 bases. The DNA of the CDR3 is TGTGCCAGCAGTGACCCAGGCAGGGCTGGAAACACCATATATTTT. It is translated as CASSDPGRAGNTIYF.

CDR3 region: CASSGQYSNQPQHF. The CDR3 DNA follows: TGTGCCAGCAGCGGACAGTATAGCAATCAGCCCCAGCATTTT. The chain uses TRBV6-5 and TRBJ1-5; tentative D call: TRBD1 (6 bases). V lost 6 bases and J lost 0, with 9 bases in between. Germline lookup yields CDR1 MNHEY and CDR2 SVGAGI. CDR3 size: 14 residues.

The V and J genes are TRBV29-1 and TRBJ2-3, with 7 bases identical to TRBD1. The ends lost 2 bases at V and 4 bases at J; junction bases unmatched: 6. Germline CDR1 reads SQVTM; CDR2 reads ANQGSEA. The CDR3 is made up of 14 amino acids. The CDR3 bases are TGCAGCGTTGAAAGGACAGGAAGCCCAGATACGCAGTATTTT. The encoded protein is CSVERTGSPDTQYF.

This rearrangement joins TRBV7-9 to TRBJ1-4; D not resolved. Germline V CDR1 and CDR2: SEHNR, FQNEAQ (reference sequence). V was cut by 2 bases and J by 2 bases, with 6 bases left in between. There are 14 residues in the CDR3. The CDR3 nucleotides are TGTGCCAGCAGCTTATCGGGGACTAATGAAAAACTGTTTTTT. Residues: CASSLSGTNEKLFF. Complete variable domain (other parts from reference TRBV7-9 and TRBJ1-4): DTGVSQNPRHKITKRGQNVTFRCDPISEHNRLYWYRQTLGQGPEFLTYFQNEAQLEKSRLLSDRFSAERPKGSFSTLEIQRTEQGDSAMYLCASSLSGTNEKLFFGSGTQLSVL.

The chain uses TRBV9 and TRBJ2-2; D is ambiguous. The CDR3 has 16 residues. The V end lost 4 bases, the J end lost 4 bases, and 17 bases lay between the germline ends. Germline values: CDR1 SGDLS, CDR2 YYNGEE. CDR3 sequence (DNA): TGTGCCAGCAGCCCAACCACCGGGTTTTCCACCGGGGAGCTGTTTTTT. Translating it yields CASSPTTGFSTGELFF.

The chain combines TRBV13 with TRBJ2-7; D remains ambiguous. V was trimmed by 5 bases and J by 0 bases, leaving 8 bases between them. CDR1 and CDR2 (germline): PRHDT, FYEKMQ (reference sequence). The CDR3 is 13 amino acids. CDR3 in DNA: TGTGCCAGCAGCCAGACATACTCCTACGAGCAGTACTTC. Protein product: CASSQTYSYEQYF.